What follows is one T cell receptor beta chain and its context. Its antigen remains unknown. The record originates from a study of cytomegalovirus exposure and HLA in healthy donors. General study results and limits: There were reportedly fewer N-insertions in an Asian-associated ancestry cluster than the approximately 630-donor mean, in a later analysis.

The primer mix had 60 Vbeta and 13 Jbeta primers. Produced via immunoSEQ multiplex PCR; TCRdb's table is partial and in-frame only. The sample is made up of 55,000 to 75,000 clones, and the top ten hold approximately 4.3% of it. The TCR originated in a male donor in good health and CMV-seronegative. The specimen was PBMCs.

The CDR3 region is CASSPEYNEQFF. In nucleotides, the CDR3 is TGTGCCAGCAGCCCAGAATACAATGAGCAGTTCTTC. The chain is built from TRBV7-2 and TRBJ2-1; D is unclear. The CDR3 runs 12 residues. Germline CDR1 is SGHTA and CDR2 is FQGNSA. Between the trimmed V and J ends, which lost 5 bases and 4 bases, there was a span of 6 bases.